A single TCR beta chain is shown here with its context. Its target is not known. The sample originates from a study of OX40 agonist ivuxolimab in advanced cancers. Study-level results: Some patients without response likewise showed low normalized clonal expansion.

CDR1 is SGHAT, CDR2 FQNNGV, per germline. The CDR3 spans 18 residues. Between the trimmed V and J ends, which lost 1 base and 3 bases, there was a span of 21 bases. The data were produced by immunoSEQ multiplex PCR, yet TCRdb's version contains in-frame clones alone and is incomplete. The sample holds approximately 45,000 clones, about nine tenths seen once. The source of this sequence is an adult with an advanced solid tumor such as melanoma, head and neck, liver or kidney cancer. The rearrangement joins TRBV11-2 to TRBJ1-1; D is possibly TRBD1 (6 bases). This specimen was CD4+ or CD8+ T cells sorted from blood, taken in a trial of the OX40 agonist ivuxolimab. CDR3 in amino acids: CASSLVLGGESRYTEAFF. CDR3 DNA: TGTGCCAGCAGCTTAGTCTTAGGGGGTGAGAGCCGATACACTGAAGCTTTCTTT.